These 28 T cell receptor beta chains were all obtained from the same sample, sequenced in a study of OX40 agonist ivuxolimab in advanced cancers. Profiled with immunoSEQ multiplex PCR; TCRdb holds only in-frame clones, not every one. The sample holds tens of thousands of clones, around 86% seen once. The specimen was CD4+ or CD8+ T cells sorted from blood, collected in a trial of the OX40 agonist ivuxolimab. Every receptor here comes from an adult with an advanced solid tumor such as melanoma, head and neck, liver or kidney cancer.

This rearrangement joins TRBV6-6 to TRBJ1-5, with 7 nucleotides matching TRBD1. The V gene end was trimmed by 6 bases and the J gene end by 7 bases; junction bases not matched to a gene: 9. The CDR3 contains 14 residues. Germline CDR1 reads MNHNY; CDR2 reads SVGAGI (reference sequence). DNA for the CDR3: TGTGCCAGCAGCGGACAGGTTACTCCCCAGCCCCAGCATTTT. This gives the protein CASSGQVTPQPQHF.

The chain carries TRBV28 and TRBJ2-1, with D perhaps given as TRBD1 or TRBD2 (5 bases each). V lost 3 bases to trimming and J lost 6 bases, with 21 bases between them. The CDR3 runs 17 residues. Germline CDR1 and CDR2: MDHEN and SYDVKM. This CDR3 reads CASSFAPTRDPLNEQFF. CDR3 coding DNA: TGTGCCAGCAGTTTCGCCCCCACGAGGGACCCCCTCAATGAGCAGTTCTTC.

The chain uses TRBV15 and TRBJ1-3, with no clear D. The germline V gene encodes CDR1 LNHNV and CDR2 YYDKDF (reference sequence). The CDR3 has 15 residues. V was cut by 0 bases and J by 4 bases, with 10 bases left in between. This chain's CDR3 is CATSRDLTVGNTIYF. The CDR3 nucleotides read TGTGCCACCAGCAGAGATCTTACAGTCGGAAACACCATATATTTT.

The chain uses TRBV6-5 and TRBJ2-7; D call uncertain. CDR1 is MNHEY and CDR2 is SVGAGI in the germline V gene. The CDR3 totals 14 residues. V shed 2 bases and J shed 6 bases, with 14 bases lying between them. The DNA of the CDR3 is TGTGCCAGCAGTTACGACGGTAGAAAAGCCGAGCAGTACTTC. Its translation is CASSYDGRKAEQYF.

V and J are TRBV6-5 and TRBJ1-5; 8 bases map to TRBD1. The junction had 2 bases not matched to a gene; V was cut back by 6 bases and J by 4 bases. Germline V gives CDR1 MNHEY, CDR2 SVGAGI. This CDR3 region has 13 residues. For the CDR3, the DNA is TGTGCCAGCAGGACAGGGGTAAATCAGCCCCAGCATTTT. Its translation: CASRTGVNQPQHF.

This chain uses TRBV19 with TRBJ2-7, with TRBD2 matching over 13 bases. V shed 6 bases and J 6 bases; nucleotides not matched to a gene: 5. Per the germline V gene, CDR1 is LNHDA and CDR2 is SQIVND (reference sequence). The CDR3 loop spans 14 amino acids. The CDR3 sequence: CASRRTSGSSEQYF. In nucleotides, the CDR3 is TGTGCCAGTAGACGGACTAGCGGGAGTAGCGAGCAGTACTTC.

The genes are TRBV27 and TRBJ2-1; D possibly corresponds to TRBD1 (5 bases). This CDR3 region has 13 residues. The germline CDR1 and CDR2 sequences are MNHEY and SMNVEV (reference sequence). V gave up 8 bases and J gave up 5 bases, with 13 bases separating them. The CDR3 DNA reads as TGTGCCAGCTTAACAAGGGGTGACAATGAGCAGTTCTTC. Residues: CASLTRGDNEQFF.

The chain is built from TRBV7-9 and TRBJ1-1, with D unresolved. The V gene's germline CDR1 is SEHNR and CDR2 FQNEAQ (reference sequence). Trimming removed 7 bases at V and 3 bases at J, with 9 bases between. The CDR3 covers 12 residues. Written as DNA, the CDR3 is TGTGCCAGCAACCCACGGGACACTGAAGCTTTCTTT. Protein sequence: CASNPRDTEAFF.

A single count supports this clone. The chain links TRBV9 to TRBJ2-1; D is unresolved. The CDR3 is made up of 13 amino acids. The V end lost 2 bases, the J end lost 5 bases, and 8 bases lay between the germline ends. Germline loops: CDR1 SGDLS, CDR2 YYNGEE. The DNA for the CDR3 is TGTGCCAGCAGCGTGAAGTCCCACAATGAGCAGTTCTTC. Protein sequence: CASSVKSHNEQFF.

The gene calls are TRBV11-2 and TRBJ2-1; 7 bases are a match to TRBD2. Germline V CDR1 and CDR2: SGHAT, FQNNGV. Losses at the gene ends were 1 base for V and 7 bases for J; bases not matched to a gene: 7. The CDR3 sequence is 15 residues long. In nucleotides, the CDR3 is TGTGCCAGCAGCTTAGCACTAGCGCCGGAAAATGAGCAGTTCTTC. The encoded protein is CASSLALAPENEQFF.

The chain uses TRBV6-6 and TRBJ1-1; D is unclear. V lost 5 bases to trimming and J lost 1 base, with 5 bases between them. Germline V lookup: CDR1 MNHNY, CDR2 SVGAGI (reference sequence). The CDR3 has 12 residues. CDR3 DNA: TGTGCCAGCAGTAGGGAGAACACTGAAGCTTTCTTT. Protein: CASSRENTEAFF.

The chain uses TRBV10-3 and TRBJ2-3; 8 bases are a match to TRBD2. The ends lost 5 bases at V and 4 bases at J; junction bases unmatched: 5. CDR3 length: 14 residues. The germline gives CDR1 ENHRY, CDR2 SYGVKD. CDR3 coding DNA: TGTGCCATCAGTCCCCGGGGGGGCTCAGATACGCAGTATTTT. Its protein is CAISPRGGSDTQYF.

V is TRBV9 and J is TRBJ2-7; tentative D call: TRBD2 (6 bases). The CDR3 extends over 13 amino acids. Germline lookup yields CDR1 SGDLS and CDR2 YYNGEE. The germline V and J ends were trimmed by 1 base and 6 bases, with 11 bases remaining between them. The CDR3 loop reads CASSVYPGGEQYF. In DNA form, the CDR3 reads TGTGCCAGCAGCGTATATCCCGGGGGCGAGCAGTACTTC.

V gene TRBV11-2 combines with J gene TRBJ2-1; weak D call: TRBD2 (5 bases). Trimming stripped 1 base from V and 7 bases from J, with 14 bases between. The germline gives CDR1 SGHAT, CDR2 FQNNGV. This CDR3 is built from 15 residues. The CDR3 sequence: CASSLGDGIVNEQFF. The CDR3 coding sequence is TGTGCCAGCAGCTTAGGCGACGGGATAGTTAATGAGCAGTTCTTC.

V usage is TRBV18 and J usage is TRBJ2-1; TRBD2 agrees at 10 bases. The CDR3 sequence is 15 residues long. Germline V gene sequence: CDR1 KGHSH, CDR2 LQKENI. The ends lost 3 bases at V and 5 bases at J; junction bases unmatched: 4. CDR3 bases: TGTGCCAGCTCACCCCTAGCGGGAGATGACAATGAGCAGTTCTTC. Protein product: CASSPLAGDDNEQFF.

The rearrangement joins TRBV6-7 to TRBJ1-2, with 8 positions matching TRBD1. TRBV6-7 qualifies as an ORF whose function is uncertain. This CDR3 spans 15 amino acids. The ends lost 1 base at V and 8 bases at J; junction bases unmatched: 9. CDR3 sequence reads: CASSYWSWTGKGYTF. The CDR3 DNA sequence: TGTGCCAGCAGTTACTGGTCCTGGACAGGGAAAGGCTACACCTTC.

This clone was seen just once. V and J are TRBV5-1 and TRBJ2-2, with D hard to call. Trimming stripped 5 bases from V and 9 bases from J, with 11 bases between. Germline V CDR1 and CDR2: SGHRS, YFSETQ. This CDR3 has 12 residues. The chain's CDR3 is CASRSERRELFF. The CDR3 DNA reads TGCGCCAGCAGGTCCGAACGTAGGGAGCTGTTTTTT.

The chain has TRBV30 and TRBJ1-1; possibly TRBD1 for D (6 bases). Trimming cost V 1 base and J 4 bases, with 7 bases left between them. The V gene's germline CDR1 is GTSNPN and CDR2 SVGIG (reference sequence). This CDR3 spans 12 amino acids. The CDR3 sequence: CAWSGGGTEAFF. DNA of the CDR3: TGTGCCTGGAGTGGAGGGGGCACTGAAGCTTTCTTT.

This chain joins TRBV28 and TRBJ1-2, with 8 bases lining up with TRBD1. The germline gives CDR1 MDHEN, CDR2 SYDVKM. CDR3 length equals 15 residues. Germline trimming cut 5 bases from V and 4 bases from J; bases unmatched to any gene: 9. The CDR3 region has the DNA TGTGCCAGCAGTCCCGACCGACAGGGGAGCTATGGCTACACCTTC. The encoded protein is CASSPDRQGSYGYTF.

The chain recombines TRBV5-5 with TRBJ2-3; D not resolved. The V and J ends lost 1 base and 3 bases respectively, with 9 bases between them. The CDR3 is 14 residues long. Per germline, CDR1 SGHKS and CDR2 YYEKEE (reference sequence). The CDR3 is CASSLRQITDTQYF. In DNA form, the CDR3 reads TGTGCCAGCAGCTTGCGTCAGATTACAGATACGCAGTATTTT.

The CDR3 loop reads CASSRQNNQPQHF. In nucleotides, the CDR3 is TGTGCCAGCAGCCGACAGAACAATCAGCCCCAGCATTTT. The chain carries TRBV6-6 and TRBJ1-5; a possible D gene is TRBD1 (5 bases). This CDR3 has 13 amino acids. V was pared by 6 bases and J by 3 bases, with 9 bases between. CDR1 and CDR2 from the germline V gene are MNHNY and SVGAGI (reference sequence).

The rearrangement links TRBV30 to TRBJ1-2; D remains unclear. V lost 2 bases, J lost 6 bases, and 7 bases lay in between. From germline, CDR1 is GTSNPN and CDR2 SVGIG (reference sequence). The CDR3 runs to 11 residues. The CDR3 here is CAWSSGNGYTF. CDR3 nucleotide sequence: TGTGCCTGGAGTTCGGGAAATGGCTACACCTTC.

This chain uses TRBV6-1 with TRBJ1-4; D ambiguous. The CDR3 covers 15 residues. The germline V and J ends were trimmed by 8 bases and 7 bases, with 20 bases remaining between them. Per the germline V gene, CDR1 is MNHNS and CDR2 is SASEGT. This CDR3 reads CASRRNMSPTEKLFF. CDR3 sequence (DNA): TGTGCCAGCCGTCGAAACATGAGTCCGACTGAAAAACTGTTTTTT.

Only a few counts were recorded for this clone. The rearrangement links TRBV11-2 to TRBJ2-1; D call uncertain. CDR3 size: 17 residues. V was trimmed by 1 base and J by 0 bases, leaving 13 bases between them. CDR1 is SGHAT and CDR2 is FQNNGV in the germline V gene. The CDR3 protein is CASSLGLLANSYNEQFF. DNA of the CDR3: TGTGCCAGCAGCTTAGGGTTATTAGCCAACTCCTACAATGAGCAGTTCTTC.

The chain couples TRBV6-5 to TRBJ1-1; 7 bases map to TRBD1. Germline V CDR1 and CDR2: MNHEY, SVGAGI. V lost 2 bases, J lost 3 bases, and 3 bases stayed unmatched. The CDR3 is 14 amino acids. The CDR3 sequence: CASSYEGADTEAFF. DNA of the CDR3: TGTGCCAGCAGTTACGAGGGGGCCGACACTGAAGCTTTCTTT.

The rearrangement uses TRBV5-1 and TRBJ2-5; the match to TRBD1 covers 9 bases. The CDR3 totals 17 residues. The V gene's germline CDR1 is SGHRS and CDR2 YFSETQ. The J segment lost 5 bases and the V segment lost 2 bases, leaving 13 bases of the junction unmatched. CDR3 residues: CASSLQGAGTRGETQYF. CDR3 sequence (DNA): TGCGCCAGCAGCTTACAGGGGGCCGGGACCCGTGGGGAGACCCAGTACTTC.

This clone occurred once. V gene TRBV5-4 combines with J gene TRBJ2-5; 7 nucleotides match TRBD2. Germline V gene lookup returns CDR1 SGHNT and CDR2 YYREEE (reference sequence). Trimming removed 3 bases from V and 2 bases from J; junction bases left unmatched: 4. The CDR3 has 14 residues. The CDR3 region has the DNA TGTGCCAGCAGCTCCCCGGGAGGACAAGAGACCCAGTACTTC. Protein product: CASSSPGGQETQYF.

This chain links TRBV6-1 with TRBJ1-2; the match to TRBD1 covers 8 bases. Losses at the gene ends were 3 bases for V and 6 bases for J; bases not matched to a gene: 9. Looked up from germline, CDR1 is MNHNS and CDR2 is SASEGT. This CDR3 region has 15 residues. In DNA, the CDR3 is TGTGCCAGCAGTGACGCCCCTCACAGGGGGGATGGCTACACCTTC. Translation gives CASSDAPHRGDGYTF.